This TCR beta chain was sequenced for a study of blood T cell repertoires in COVID-19 (TCRdb year 2020). The study in broad terms: The collaborator samples originated in the United States, Italy and Spain and spanned the acute and convalescent phases of COVID-19. The samples were drawn from two sources: the first 160 participants of the ongoing ImmuneRACE study, and 1,200 or so subjects contributed by 6 global collaborators. Where available, HLA class I and class II types were taken from metadata supplied by the sample provider and were not determined by assay-based typing. The prospective study material was composed of cDNA or gDNA derived from T cells, B-cell-depleted T cells, or PBMCs. The repertoires were released in a freely available public database meant as a resource for research on the immune response to SARS-CoV-2. Nearly every sample came with metadata listing a de-identified subject ID, COVID-19 status, age in years and sex. Subjects who had been exposed to COVID-19, were actively infected with it, or had recovered from it provided the deeply sampled blood TCRbeta repertoires that made up the dataset. Summary of the overall study and its limitations: How much clinical and demographic metadata was included differed by source and by participant, and the metadata was provided uncurated.

At one collaborating source in Seattle, patients were enrolled during active infection and were followed longitudinally through the course of disease. The collaborating institutions used their own protocols to collect whole blood in K2EDTA tubes. For TCRbeta analysis, collaborators shipped samples in one of three forms: frozen whole blood, isolated PBMCs, or DNA extracted from either of those sample types. A word on this clone: The target of this receptor is not known. It has no much larger one-base neighbor in the sample; base qualities were not kept.

TCRbeta CDR3 regions were amplified from genomic DNA by means of the immunoSEQ Assay, a bias-controlled multiplex PCR. The paper's data handling went like this. The number of nucleated cells in each sample was estimated by amplification of reference gene primers within the assay. Sequence reads were collapsed and filtered to measure the absolute abundance of every unique TCRbeta CDR3 rearrangement. For each sample, productive Simpson clonality was calculated as the square root of Simpson's diversity index across productive rearrangements. Held by TCRdb, this immuneACCESS table contains in-frame sequences only and omits some clones. Under half of the omission traces to an unresolved V gene where checked; the cause of the rest is unknown. V and J calls plus clone size are reproduced from that table; the DNA served to infer D and trimming. Counted in this sample were fewer than 200,000 clones; about four fifths of them appeared once. The ten most abundant clones make up more than 10% of the sample.

Sequencing was performed on peripheral blood. This TCR came from an elderly woman with COVID-19, enrolled during active disease.

CDR3 loop: CASSLGHRGTEAFF. DNA sequence: TGTGCCAGCAGCTTAGGGCACAGGGGGACTGAAGCTTTCTTT. The chain is encoded by TRBV7-9 joined to TRBJ1-1, with 8 central nucleotides matching TRBD1. According to the germline V gene (reference sequence), CDR1 reads SEHNR and CDR2 reads FQNEAQ. After removal of 1 base from V and 5 bases from J, the junction retains 3 bases not matched to a gene. There are 14 amino acids in the CDR3, from cysteine to phenylalanine inclusive. Only the CDR3 DNA is retained, 42 bases long and in frame from the first base.